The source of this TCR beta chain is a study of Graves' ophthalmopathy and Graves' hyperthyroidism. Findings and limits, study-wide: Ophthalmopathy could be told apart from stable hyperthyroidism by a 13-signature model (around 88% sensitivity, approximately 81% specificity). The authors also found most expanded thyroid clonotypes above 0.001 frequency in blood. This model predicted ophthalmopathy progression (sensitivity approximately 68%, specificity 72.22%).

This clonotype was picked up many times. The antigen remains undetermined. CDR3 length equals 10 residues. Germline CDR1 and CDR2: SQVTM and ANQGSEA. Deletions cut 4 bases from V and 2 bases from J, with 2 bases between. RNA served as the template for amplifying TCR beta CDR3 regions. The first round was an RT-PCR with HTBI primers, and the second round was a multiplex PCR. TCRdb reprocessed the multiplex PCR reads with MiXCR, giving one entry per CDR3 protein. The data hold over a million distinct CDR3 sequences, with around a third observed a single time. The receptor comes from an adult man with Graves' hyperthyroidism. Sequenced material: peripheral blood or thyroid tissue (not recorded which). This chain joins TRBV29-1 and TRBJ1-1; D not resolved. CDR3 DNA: TGCAGCGTTGTAAACACTGAAGCTTTCTTT. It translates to CSVVNTEAFF. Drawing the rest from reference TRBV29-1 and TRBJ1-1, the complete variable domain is SAVISQKPSRDICQRGTSLTIQCQVDSQVTMMFWYRQQPGQSLTLIATANQGSEATYESGFVIDKFPISRPNLTFSTLTVSNMSPEDSSIYLCSVVNTEAFFGQGTRLTVV.